The present TCR beta chain was sequenced within a study of cytomegalovirus exposure and HLA in healthy donors. The primer mix had 60 Vbeta and 13 Jbeta primers. The protocol was immunoSEQ multiplex PCR, while the TCRdb copy is restricted to in-frame clones and leaves out a portion. Of about 170,000 clones listed, about 65% are singletons. Notes on the study in general: Per a prior analysis, the majority of TCR beta V segments were productive roughly 87% or roughly 30% of the time. As a later analysis revealed, most CMV-associated TCR beta chains appeared HLA-restricted. At a 0.05 false discovery rate, a later analysis found around 17,000 TCR beta sequences to be associated with HLA alleles.

About this clone: Its target is not known.

V was pared by 4 bases and J by 7 bases, with 5 bases of the junction left unmatched. CDR1 is LNHDA, CDR2 SQIVND, per germline (reference sequence). This CDR3 is built from 13 residues. Sample: PBMCs. The clonotype originates from a middle-aged man in good health and CMV-seropositive. The gene calls are TRBV19 and TRBJ2-3, with TRBD1 identical over 7 bases. The CDR3 DNA follows: TGTGCCAGTAGTAGCTCGACAGGGTATACGCAGTATTTT. This gives the protein CASSSSTGYTQYF.